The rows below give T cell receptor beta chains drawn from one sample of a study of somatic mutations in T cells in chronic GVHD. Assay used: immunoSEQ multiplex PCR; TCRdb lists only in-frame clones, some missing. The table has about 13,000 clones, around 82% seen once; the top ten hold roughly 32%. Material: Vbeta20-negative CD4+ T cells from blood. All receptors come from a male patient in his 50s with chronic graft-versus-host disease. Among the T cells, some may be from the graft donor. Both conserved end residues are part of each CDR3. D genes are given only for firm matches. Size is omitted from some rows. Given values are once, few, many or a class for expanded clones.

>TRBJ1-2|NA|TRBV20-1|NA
TGCAGTGCTAGCCGGACAGATGGCTACACCTTC
CSASRTDGYTF
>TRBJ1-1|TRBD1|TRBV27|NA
TGTGCCAGCAGTTCCATGCCCCTGTACAGGGGGGGCACTGAAGCTTTCTTT
CASSSMPLYRGGTEAFF
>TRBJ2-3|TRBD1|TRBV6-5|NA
TGTACCAGCAGTTACGGAAGGGACAGGGGGCGAGATACGCAGTATTTT
CTSSYGRDRGRDTQYF
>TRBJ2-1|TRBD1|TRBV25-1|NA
TGTGCCAGTTTACCCGACAGGGGTTCCTACAATGAGCAGTTCTTC
CASLPDRGSYNEQFF
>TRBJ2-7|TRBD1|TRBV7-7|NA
TGTGCCAGCAGCTCGGACAGGCCCTCTCTCTACGAGCAGTACTTC
CASSSDRPSLYEQYF
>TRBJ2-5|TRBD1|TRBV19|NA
TGTGCCAGTAGTAAACGGACAGGGGCGCAAGAGACCCAGTACTTC
CASSKRTGAQETQYF
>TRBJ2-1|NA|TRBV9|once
TGTGCCAGCAGCGTAGGCGGAAACTCCTACAATGAGCAGTTCTTC
CASSVGGNSYNEQFF
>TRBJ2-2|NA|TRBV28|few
TGTGCCAGCAGTCTGGACAGACTAAACACCGGGGAGCTGTTTTTT
CASSLDRLNTGELFF
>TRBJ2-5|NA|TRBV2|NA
TGTGCCAGCAGTTCCATCGGGGAGTGGAGGGAGACCCAGTACTTC
CASSSIGEWRETQYF
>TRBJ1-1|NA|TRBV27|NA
TGTGCCAGCAGACCTACGACAGTTAACACTGAAGCTTTCTTT
CASRPTTVNTEAFF
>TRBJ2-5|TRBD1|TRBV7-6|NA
TGTGCCAGCAGCTGGGACAGGGAAGAGACCCAGTACTTC
CASSWDREETQYF
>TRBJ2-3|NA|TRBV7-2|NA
TGTGCCAGCAGCTCGGGGGCAGATACGCAGTATTTT
CASSSGADTQYF
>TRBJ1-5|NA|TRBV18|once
TGTGCCAGCTCACCAGAGCCCGGTCAGCCCCAGCATTTT
CASSPEPGQPQHF
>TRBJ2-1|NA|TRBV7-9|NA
TGTGCCAGCAGCTTACAGGGGCGCGATGAGCAGTTCTTC
CASSLQGRDEQFF
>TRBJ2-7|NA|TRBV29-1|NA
TGCAGCGTTGGATGGCAGGGCTCCTACGAGCAGTACTTC
CSVGWQGSYEQYF
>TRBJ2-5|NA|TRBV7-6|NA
TGTGCCAGCAGCTCCGACAGAGAAGAGACCCAGTACTTC
CASSSDREETQYF
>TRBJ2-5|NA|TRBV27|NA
TGTGCCAGCGGCTCTTACCCCCAAGAGACCCAGTACTTC
CASGSYPQETQYF
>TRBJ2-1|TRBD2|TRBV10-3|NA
TGTGCCATCAGTGAAAGGGTCTGGCGGGGGGACCACAATGAGCAGTTCTTC
CAISERVWRGDHNEQFF
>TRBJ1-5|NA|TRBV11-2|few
TGTGCCAGCAGCTTAGGGAGAGGCGGGCAGGCCAGCCTCCAGCCCCAGCATTTT
CASSLGRGGQASLQPQHF
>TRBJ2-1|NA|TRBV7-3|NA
TGTGCCAGCAGCTTCATCGGCGGGAATGAGCAGTTCTTC
CASSFIGGNEQFF
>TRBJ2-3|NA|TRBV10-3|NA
TGTGCCATCAGTGAGGGGCGGGACGGAGATACGCAGTATTTT
CAISEGRDGDTQYF
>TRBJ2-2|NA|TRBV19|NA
TGTGCCAGTAGTATCCAGGGGAGGGGCACCGGGGAGCTGTTTTTT
CASSIQGRGTGELFF
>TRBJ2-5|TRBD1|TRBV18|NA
TGTGCCAGCTCACCGGGGACAGGGGGTGAAGAGACCCAGTACTTC
CASSPGTGGEETQYF
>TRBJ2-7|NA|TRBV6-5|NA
TGTGCCAGCAGTACCAGGGACGAGCAGTACTTC
CASSTRDEQYF
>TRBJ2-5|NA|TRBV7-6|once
TGTGCCAGCAGCCCGCAAGGGGGGGGCCGAGAAGAGACCCAGTACTTC
CASSPQGGGREETQYF
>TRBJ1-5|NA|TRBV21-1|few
TGTGCCAGCAGCAAACATGAAGGGGGTTCAAATCAGCCCCAGCATTTT
CASSKHEGGSNQPQHF
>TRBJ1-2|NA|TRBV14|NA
TGTGCCAGCAGCCAAGGAGGCCAGAACTATGGCTACACCTTC
CASSQGGQNYGYTF
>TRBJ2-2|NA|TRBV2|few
TGTGCCAGCATGCGGTTAATGAACACCGGGGAGCTGTTTTTT
CASMRLMNTGELFF
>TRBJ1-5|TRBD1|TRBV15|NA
TGTGCCACCAAAATGACAGGGGGTCAGCCCCAGCATTTT
CATKMTGGQPQHF
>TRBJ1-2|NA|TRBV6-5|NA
TGTGCCAGCACCTCACAGGGATATGGCTACACCTTC
CASTSQGYGYTF
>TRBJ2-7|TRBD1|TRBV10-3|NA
TGTGCCATCAGTGAGTTGAGCACAGGGGGCGGCGAGCAGTACTTC
CAISELSTGGGEQYF
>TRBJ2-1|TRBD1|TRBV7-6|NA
TGTGCCAGCAGCTTAGGTATTGGACAGGACTCCTACAATGAGCAGTTCTTC
CASSLGIGQDSYNEQFF
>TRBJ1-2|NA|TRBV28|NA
TGTGCCAGCATCCCAGGGGCAGAGCATGGCCACACCTTC
CASIPGAEHGHTF
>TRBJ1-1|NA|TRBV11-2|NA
TGTGCCAGCAGCTTGTTACAGGCGAACACTGAAGCTTTCTTT
CASSLLQANTEAFF
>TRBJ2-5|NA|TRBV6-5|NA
TGTGCCAGCACCCTAGAAACCCAAGAGACCCAGTACTTC
CASTLETQETQYF
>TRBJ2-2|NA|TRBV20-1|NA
TGCAGCGCGAAGAACACCGGGGAGCTGTTTTTT
CSAKNTGELFF
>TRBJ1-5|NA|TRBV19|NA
TGTGCCAGTAGTATGAACGGGATACCGGTCAGCAATCAGCCCCAGCATTTT
CASSMNGIPVSNQPQHF
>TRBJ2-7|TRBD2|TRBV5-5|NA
TGTGCCAGCAGCCCCGCCGGGACTAGCCTTTACGAGCAGTACTTC
CASSPAGTSLYEQYF
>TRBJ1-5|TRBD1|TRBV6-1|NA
TGTGCCAGCAGCGGGACAGGCAATCAGCCCCAGCATTTT
CASSGTGNQPQHF
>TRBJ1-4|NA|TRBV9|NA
TGTGCCAGCAGCGTTGCGGCAACTAATGAAAAACTGTTTTTT
CASSVAATNEKLFF
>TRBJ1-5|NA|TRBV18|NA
TGTGCCAGCTCGACGGGAACTGGTCAGCCCCAGCATTTT
CASSTGTGQPQHF
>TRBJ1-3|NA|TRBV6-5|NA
TGTGCCAGCAGTTACTCGCCCGACACCTCCTACACCATATATTTT
CASSYSPDTSYTIYF
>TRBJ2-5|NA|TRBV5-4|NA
TGTGCCACTCACTCCCTGAGGGAAGAGACCCAGTACTTC
CATHSLREETQYF
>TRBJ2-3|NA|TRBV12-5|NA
TGTGCTAGTGGTTCAGGGGATACGCAGTATTTT
CASGSGDTQYF
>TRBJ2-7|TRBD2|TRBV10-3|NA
TGTGCCATCAGACCGTCTAGCGGGAGGAGCTCCTACGAGCAGTACTTC
CAIRPSSGRSSYEQYF
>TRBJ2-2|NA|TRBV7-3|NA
TGTGCCAGCAGCTTAAGCCATACTAACACCGGGGAGCTGTTTTTT
CASSLSHTNTGELFF
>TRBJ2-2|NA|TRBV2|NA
TGTGCCAGCAGTGGTGTAGCCCGAAACACCGGGGAGCTGTTTTTT
CASSGVARNTGELFF
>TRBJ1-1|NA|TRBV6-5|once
TGTGCCAGCAGTTCCCCGACAGGCCTGAACACTGAAGCTTTCTTT
CASSSPTGLNTEAFF
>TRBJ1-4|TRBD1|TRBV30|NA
TGTGCCTGGAGTTCTGGGACAGGGTCGTTTTTT
CAWSSGTGSFF